These 21 T cell receptor beta chains share one sample of origin, sequenced in a study of blood T cell repertoires in COVID-19 (dated by TCRdb to about 2020). The library was produced with the immunoSEQ multiplex PCR assay. As stored in TCRdb, this immuneACCESS dataset retains in-frame rearrangements with V and J assigned. A fraction of the clones does not appear; measured against another copy, unresolved V genes explain less than half of the discrepancy, and the remainder lacks a known reason. This sample is represented by roughly 190,000 clones; approximately 80% of them were singletons. Clones ranked in the top ten supply 9.5% to 15% of the sample. Material for sequencing was peripheral blood. Source of these receptors: a woman in her fifties or sixties with acute or convalescent COVID-19.

The V and J genes are TRBV7-2 and TRBJ2-1; D may be TRBD2 (6 bases). The germline V gene has CDR1 SGHTA and CDR2 FQGNSA. The V gene lost 4 bases and the J gene lost 0 bases, with 10 bases spanning the gap. The length of the CDR3 is 15 residues. Here the CDR3 DNA reads TGTGCCAGCAGCTATAGCGGTAGCTCCTACAATGAGCAGTTCTTC. Translating gives CASSYSGSSYNEQFF.

The chain uses TRBV3-1 (or the pseudogene TRBV3-2) and TRBJ1-2, with D possibly being TRBD1 (5 bases). The V end was cut by 0 bases, the J end by 14 bases, with 19 bases between. This CDR3 comprises 14 residues. Germline CDR1 reads LGHDT; CDR2 reads YNNKEL (reference sequence). This chain's CDR3 is CASSQDPQVDGQTF. The CDR3, as DNA: TGTGCCAGCAGCCAAGATCCACAGGTGGATGGCCAGACCTTC.

The V call is TRBV9, the J call TRBJ2-3, with TRBD1 matching 7 bases. This CDR3 spans 19 amino acids. V lost 4 bases to trimming and J lost 0 bases; unmatched junction nucleotides: 17. Germline CDR1 reads SGDLS; CDR2 reads YYNGEE. The CDR3 DNA follows: TGTGCCAGCAGCCCCGCTCGACAGGGTAGTTCTACTAGCACAGATACGCAGTATTTT. Protein sequence: CASSPARQGSSTSTDTQYF.

Only a few counts were recorded for this clone. The chain links TRBV28 to TRBJ1-2, with 7 positions matching TRBD1. Looked up from germline, CDR1 is MDHEN and CDR2 is SYDVKM. The trim removed 4 bases at V and 4 bases at J, leaving 3 bases unmatched. The CDR3 consists of 13 residues. The CDR3, as DNA: TGTGCCAGCAGTTCGGGACAGTTCTATGGCTACACCTTC. This translates into CASSSGQFYGYTF.

The V gene is TRBV2, the J gene TRBJ2-5, with 7 bases matching TRBD1. The CDR3 contains 14 residues. Germline CDR1 is SNHLY and CDR2 is FYNNEI. The V gene end was trimmed by 6 bases and the J gene end by 2 bases; junction bases not matched to a gene: 6. The CDR3 spells CASSDRDPQETQYF. The DNA for the CDR3 is TGTGCCAGCAGCGACAGGGATCCACAAGAGACCCAGTACTTC.

The chain is built from TRBV3-1 (or the pseudogene TRBV3-2) and TRBJ1-2; TRBD1 aligns across 7 bases. The CDR3 consists of 16 residues. Trimming at V came to 6 bases and at J to 7 bases, leaving 17 bases not matched to a gene. Germline CDR1 LGHDT, CDR2 YNNKEL (reference sequence). The CDR3 region has the DNA TGTGCCAGCAGTATTACCTCAATCTCGACAGGGACTGGCTACACCTTC. Translation gives CASSITSISTGTGYTF.

CDR3 sequence (DNA): TGCGCCAGCAGCTCTGTCCCGACTAGCGGGGGGGTAGGAACAGATACGCAGTATTTT. Protein product: CASSSVPTSGGVGTDTQYF. The J gene is TRBJ2-3, the V gene TRBV5-1; 14 positions agree with TRBD2. With V trimmed by 3 bases and J by 3 bases, 12 bases remained unmatched. Germline V lookup: CDR1 SGHRS, CDR2 YFSETQ. The length of the CDR3 is 19 residues.

In this sample, this clone turned up once. The rearrangement joins TRBV14 to TRBJ2-1; 7 nucleotides line up with TRBD1. Germline V lookup: CDR1 SGHDN, CDR2 FVKESK. V was clipped by 4 bases and J by 5 bases; unmatched bases: 2. The CDR3 extends over 13 amino acids. The CDR3 DNA is TGTGCCAGCAGCCGGGACAGAGACAATGAGCAGTTCTTC. Translated: CASSRDRDNEQFF. The variable domain in full, with the rest retrieved from reference TRBV14 and TRBJ2-1, is EAGVTQFPSHSVIEKGQTVTLRCDPISGHDNLYWYRRVMGKEIKFLLHFVKESKQDESGMPNNRFLAERTGGTYSTLKVQPAELEDSGVYFCASSRDRDNEQFFGPGTRLTVL.

In this sample, this clone turned up once. V and J are TRBV28 and TRBJ2-1; 7 nucleotides line up with TRBD2. V shed 5 bases, J shed 0 bases, and the junction held 4 bases outside the gene matches. This CDR3 has 15 residues. The V gene's germline CDR1 is MDHEN and CDR2 SYDVKM. CDR3 nucleotide sequence: TGTGCCAGCAGTCCCGGGGGGAGCTCCTACAATGAGCAGTTCTTC. Translation gives CASSPGGSSYNEQFF.

This clone was seen a single time. This chain uses TRBV9 with TRBJ2-4; D is undetermined. The CDR3 length is 15 residues. The V end lost 4 bases, the J end lost 3 bases, and 14 bases lay between the germline ends. CDR1 is SGDLS, CDR2 YYNGEE, per germline. As DNA, the CDR3 is TGTGCCAGCAGCCTCCCCCGTGAGGACAAAAACATTCAGTACTTC. This translates into CASSLPREDKNIQYF.

The CDR3 is CASSLAGSNTGELFF. The CDR3 nucleotides are TGTGCCAGCAGTTTAGCGGGCTCGAACACCGGGGAGCTGTTTTTT. J is TRBJ2-2 and V is TRBV5-4; 7 bases align to TRBD2. Per the germline V gene, CDR1 is SGHNT and CDR2 is YYREEE (reference sequence). The CDR3 is 15 amino acids. Trimming removed 5 bases from V and 0 bases from J; junction bases left unmatched: 4.

The J gene is TRBJ1-5, the V gene TRBV7-2, with D perhaps matching TRBD1 (6 bases). Germline V gene lookup returns CDR1 SGHTA and CDR2 FQGNSA. Deletions cut 2 bases from V and 5 bases from J, with 10 bases between. CDR3 length equals 14 residues. The CDR3 protein is CASSLTGNDQPQHF. The CDR3 DNA reads TGTGCCAGCAGCTTAACAGGGAACGATCAGCCCCAGCATTTT.

The chain recombines TRBV4-3 with TRBJ2-2, with no clear D. Germline V gene sequence: CDR1 LGHNA, CDR2 YSLEER. Trimming pared 1 base from V and 7 bases from J, leaving 13 bases between. The CDR3 has 15 amino acids. For the CDR3, the DNA is TGCGCCAGCAGCCAAGGGCACGCGCAGGTCGGGGAGCTGTTTTTT. It yields the protein CASSQGHAQVGELFF.

The V gene is TRBV5-1, the J gene TRBJ2-7; 10 bases align to TRBD1. This CDR3 has 13 residues. Trimming removed 4 bases from V and 7 bases from J; junction bases left unmatched: 5. CDR1 is SGHRS, CDR2 YFSETQ, per germline. In DNA form, the CDR3 reads TGCGCCAGCAGCCTCGGGACAGGGGAAGAGCAGTACTTC. Residues: CASSLGTGEEQYF.

This clone was counted only a few times. This chain uses TRBV12-5 with TRBJ1-1; TRBD1 is a possible D gene (5 bases). This CDR3 is 15 amino acids long. Germline CDR1 reads LGHNT; CDR2 reads FRNRAP. V lost 0 bases and J 8 bases, leaving 16 bases between the germline ends. CDR3 DNA: TGTGCTAGTGGTTTGGTAACTGGACACCCATCCGAAGCTTTCTTT. Amino acids: CASGLVTGHPSEAFF.

The J gene is TRBJ2-7, the V gene TRBV2; tentatively, D is TRBD1 (6 bases). The germline V gene has CDR1 SNHLY and CDR2 FYNNEI. V lost 7 bases and J lost 2, with 15 bases in between. The CDR3 loop spans 14 amino acids. The CDR3 DNA sequence: TGTGCCAGCAAGCACCCAGGGGAGACCTACGAGCAGTACTTC. Translated, it gives CASKHPGETYEQYF.

The genes are TRBV10-2 and TRBJ2-7; 7 bases agree with TRBD2. In germline, CDR1 is WSHSY, CDR2 SAAADI. This CDR3 has 13 residues. V shed 7 bases, J shed 0 bases, and the junction held 3 bases outside the gene matches. The CDR3 nucleotides are TGCGCCAGCACGGGCGGGAGCTCCTACGAGCAGTACTTC. It codes for CASTGGSSYEQYF.

For this clone: The sample holds other DNA sequences that translate to the same CDR3. The chain uses TRBV2 and TRBJ1-5, with D maybe TRBD1 (5 bases). Germline values: CDR1 SNHLY, CDR2 FYNNEI. The CDR3 contains 13 residues. V was cut by 4 bases and J by 5 bases, with 9 bases left in between. CDR3 in amino acids: CASSGQSYQPQHF. In DNA form, the CDR3 reads TGTGCCAGCAGTGGACAGTCCTATCAGCCCCAGCATTTT.

The rearrangement joins TRBV27 to TRBJ1-6; 7 nucleotides match TRBD1. Trimming took 4 bases from V and 3 from J; bases not matched to a gene: 9. Germline CDR1 is MNHEY and CDR2 is SMNVEV (reference sequence). The CDR3 covers 17 residues. Here the CDR3 DNA reads TGTGCCAGCAGTTCCGGGACAGAGGCCTTCTATAATTCACCCCTCCACTTT. Protein product: CASSSGTEAFYNSPLHF.

The chain combines TRBV19 with TRBJ2-7; 8 nucleotides match TRBD1. Trimming cost V 6 bases and J 3 bases; bases outside gene matches: 7. The CDR3 is made up of 14 amino acids. Germline V gene sequence: CDR1 LNHDA, CDR2 SQIVND (reference sequence). CDR3 residues: CASSRPGQGYEQYF. CDR3 coding DNA: TGTGCCAGTAGCCGCCCCGGACAGGGCTACGAGCAGTACTTC.

The chain uses TRBV18 and TRBJ2-2; TRBD2 is a possible D gene (6 bases). V was pared by 1 base and J by 1 base, with 10 bases between. This CDR3 has 16 amino acids. Germline V gives CDR1 KGHSH, CDR2 LQKENI. CDR3 bases: TGTGCCAGCTCACCACGCGCTAGCGTGAACACCGGGGAGCTGTTTTTT. It encodes CASSPRASVNTGELFF.